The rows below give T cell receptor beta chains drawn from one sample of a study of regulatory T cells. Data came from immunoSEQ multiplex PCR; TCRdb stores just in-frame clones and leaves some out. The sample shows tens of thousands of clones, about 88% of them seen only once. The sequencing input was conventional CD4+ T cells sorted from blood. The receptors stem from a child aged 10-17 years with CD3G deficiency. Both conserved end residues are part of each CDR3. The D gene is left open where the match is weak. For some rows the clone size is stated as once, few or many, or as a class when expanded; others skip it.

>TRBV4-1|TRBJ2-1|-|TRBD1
CASSHNTGTGLEQFF
TGCGCCAGCAGCCACAACACCGGGACAGGGCTTGAGCAGTTCTTC
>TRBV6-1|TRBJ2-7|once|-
CASSEWGSFYEQYF
TGTGCCAGCAGTGAATGGGGCAGCTTCTACGAGCAGTACTTC
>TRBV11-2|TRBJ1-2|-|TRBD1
CASSLDRGRHYGYTF
TGTGCCAGCAGCCTAGACAGGGGGCGGCACTATGGCTACACCTTC
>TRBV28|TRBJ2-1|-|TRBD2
CASSSPASSGSRKGQFF
TGTGCCAGCAGTTCTCCTGCGTCTAGCGGGTCGCGCAAGGGGCAGTTCTTC
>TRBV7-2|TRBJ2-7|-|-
CASSLSTDYEQYF
TGTGCCAGCAGCTTGAGCACAGACTACGAGCAGTACTTC
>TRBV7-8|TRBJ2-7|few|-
CATSNGYEQYF
TGTGCCACCAGTAACGGGTACGAGCAGTACTTC
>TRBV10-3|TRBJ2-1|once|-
CAISSKPTSEQFF
TGTGCCATCAGTTCGAAACCAACATCTGAGCAGTTCTTC
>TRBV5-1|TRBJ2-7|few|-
CASSLLGPGDYEQYF
TGCGCCAGCAGCTTGCTAGGGCCAGGGGACTACGAGCAGTACTTC
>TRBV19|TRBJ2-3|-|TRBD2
CASSPSSGRGNTQYF
TGTGCCAGTAGTCCCTCTAGCGGGAGGGGGAATACGCAGTATTTT
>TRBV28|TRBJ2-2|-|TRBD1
CASSFLNRGDGGGELFF
TGTGCCAGCAGTTTCCTCAACAGGGGAGACGGTGGCGGGGAGCTGTTTTTT
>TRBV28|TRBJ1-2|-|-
CASSSGVHGYTF
TGTGCCAGCAGTTCAGGGGTCCATGGCTACACCTTC
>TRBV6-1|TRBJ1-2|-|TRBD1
CASIHGQGSHGYTF
TGTGCCAGCATCCACGGACAGGGGAGTCATGGCTACACCTTC
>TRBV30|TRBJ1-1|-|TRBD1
CAWSRGQGATNTEAFF
TGTGCCTGGAGTAGGGGACAGGGGGCAACGAACACTGAAGCTTTCTTT
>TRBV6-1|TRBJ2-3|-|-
CASSGVTDTQYF
TGTGCCAGCAGTGGGGTCACAGATACGCAGTATTTT
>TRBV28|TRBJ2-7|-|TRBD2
CASRKGEGADSYEQYF
TGTGCCAGCAGAAAAGGGGAGGGCGCGGACTCCTACGAGCAGTACTTC